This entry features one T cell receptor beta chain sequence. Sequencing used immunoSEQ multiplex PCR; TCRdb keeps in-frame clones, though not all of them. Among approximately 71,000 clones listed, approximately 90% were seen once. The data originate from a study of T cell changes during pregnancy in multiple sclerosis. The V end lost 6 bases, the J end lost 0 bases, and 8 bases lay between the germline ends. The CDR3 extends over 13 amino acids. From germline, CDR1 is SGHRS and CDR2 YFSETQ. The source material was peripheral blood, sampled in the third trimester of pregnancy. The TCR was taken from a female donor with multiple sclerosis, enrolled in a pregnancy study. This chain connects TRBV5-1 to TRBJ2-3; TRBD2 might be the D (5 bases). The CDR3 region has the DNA TGCGCCAGCAACGGGGTGAGCACAGATACGCAGTATTTT. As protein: CASNGVSTDTQYF.